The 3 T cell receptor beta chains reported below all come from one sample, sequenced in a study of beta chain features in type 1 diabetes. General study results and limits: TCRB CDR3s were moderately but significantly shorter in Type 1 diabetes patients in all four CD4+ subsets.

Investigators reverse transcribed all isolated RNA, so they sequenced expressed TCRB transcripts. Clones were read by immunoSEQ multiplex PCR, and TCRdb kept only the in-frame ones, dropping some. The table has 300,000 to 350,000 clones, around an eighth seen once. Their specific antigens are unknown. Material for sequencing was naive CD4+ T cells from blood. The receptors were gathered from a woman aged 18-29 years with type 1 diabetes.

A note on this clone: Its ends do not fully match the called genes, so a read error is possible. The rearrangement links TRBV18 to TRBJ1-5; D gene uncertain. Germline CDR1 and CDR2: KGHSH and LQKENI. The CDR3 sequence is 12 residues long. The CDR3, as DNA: TGTGCCAGCTCTCCACCTGAGGGACCCCAGCATTTT. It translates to CASSPPEGPQHF.

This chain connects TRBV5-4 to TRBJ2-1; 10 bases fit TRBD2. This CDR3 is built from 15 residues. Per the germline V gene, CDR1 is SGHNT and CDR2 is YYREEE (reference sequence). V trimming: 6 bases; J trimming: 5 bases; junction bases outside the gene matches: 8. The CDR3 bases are TGTGCCAGCACCGTAGGGGGGACTAGCGACAATGAGCAGTTCTTC. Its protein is CASTVGGTSDNEQFF.

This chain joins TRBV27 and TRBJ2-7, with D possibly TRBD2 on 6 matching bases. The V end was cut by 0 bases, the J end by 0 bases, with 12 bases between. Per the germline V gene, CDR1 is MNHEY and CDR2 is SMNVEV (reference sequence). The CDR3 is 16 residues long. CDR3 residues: CASSLSKETSSYEQYF. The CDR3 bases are TGTGCCAGCAGTTTATCGAAGGAGACTAGCTCCTACGAGCAGTACTTC.